Listed below are T cell receptor beta chains from one sample, sequenced in a study of T cell responses to AZD1222 COVID-19 vaccine. The method was immunoSEQ multiplex PCR; TCRdb's version includes in-frame clones alone and lacks a portion of them. The sample carries about 150,000 clones, 85% to 90% recorded once. Sequenced material: peripheral blood, taken 28 days after the second AZD1222 dose. The origin of the receptors is an adult who received the AZD1222 COVID-19 vaccine. CDR3s include the opening cysteine and the closing phenylalanine or tryptophan. The order of the fields is J gene, V gene, CDR3 length, clone size, D gene, CDR3 protein, CDR3 DNA. The D gene is left open where the match is weak. Clone size appears in some rows only: once, few, many, or a class for an expanded clone.

J: TRBJ2-7; V: TRBV27; length: 16; size: NA; D: NA; CDR3: CASSQFRAVSSYEQYF; DNA: TGTGCCAGCAGTCAGTTCAGGGCTGTCAGCTCCTACGAGCAGTACTTC
J: TRBJ1-1; V: TRBV28; length: 14; size: NA; D: NA; CDR3: CASSVRRTNTEAFF; DNA: TGTGCCAGCAGTGTCAGGAGGACGAACACTGAAGCTTTCTTT
J: TRBJ2-7; V: TRBV11-2; length: 12; size: NA; D: NA; CDR3: CASSLLAYEQYF; DNA: TGTGCCAGCAGCTTATTAGCCTACGAGCAGTACTTC
J: TRBJ2-2; V: TRBV6-2/TRBV6-3; length: 17; size: few; D: TRBD2; CDR3: CASSYGAGGPSTGELFF; DNA: TGTGCCAGCAGTTACGGAGCGGGAGGGCCCTCCACCGGGGAGCTGTTTTTT
J: TRBJ1-2; V: TRBV6-6; length: 13; size: NA; D: NA; CDR3: CASSYGRDYGYTF; DNA: TGTGCCAGCAGTTACGGTCGGGACTATGGCTACACCTTC
J: TRBJ1-5; V: TRBV7-9; length: 12; size: NA; D: NA; CDR3: CASSLEYQPQHF; DNA: TGTGCCAGCAGCCTCGAATATCAGCCCCAGCATTTT
J: TRBJ1-1; V: TRBV6-1; length: 16; size: few; D: NA; CDR3: CASSEAGGFRNTEAFF; DNA: TGTGCCAGCAGTGAAGCGGGTGGTTTTAGAAACACTGAAGCTTTCTTT
J: TRBJ2-3; V: TRBV7-2; length: 15; size: NA; D: NA; CDR3: CASSLVTALTDTQYF; DNA: TGTGCCAGCAGCTTAGTTACAGCCCTCACAGATACGCAGTATTTT
J: TRBJ2-4; V: TRBV2; length: 13; size: NA; D: NA; CDR3: CATNRAGGNIQYF; DNA: TGTGCCACCAACAGGGCAGGAGGAAACATTCAGTACTTC
J: TRBJ1-3; V: TRBV29-1; length: 18; size: NA; D: TRBD1; CDR3: CSAERGLQEGKAGNTIYF; DNA: TGCAGCGCCGAAAGGGGGCTGCAAGAGGGGAAAGCTGGAAACACCATATATTTT
J: TRBJ2-1; V: TRBV29-1; length: 12; size: once; D: NA; CDR3: CSVESLPDEQFF; DNA: TGCAGCGTTGAATCCCTCCCAGATGAGCAGTTCTTC